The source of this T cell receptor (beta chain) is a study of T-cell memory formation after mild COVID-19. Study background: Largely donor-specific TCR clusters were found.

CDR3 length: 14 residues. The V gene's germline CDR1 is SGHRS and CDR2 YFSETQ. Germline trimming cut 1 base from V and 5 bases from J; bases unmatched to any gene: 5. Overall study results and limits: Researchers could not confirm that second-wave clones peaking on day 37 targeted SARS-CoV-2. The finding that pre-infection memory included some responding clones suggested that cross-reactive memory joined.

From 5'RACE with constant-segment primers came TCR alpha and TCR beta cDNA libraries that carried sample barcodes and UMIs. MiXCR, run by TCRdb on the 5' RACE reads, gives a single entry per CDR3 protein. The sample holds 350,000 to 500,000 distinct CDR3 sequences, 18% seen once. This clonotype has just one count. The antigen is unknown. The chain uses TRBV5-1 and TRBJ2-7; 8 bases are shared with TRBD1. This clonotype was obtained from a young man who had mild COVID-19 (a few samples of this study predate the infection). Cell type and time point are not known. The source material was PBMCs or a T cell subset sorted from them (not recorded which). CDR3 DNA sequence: TGCGCCAGCAGCTTGCTGACAGGGGTCAACGAGCAGTACTTC. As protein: CASSLLTGVNEQYF.